This entry features one T cell receptor (beta chain) sequence. The data derive from a study of technical replicates of blood from a handful of donors. Libraries were prepared by immunoSEQ multiplex PCR; TCRdb keeps only in-frame clonotypes and omits some of them. The repertoire holds approximately 88,000 clones, approximately 96% seen once, with 0.31% in the top ten. Specimen: T cells isolated from PBMCs. This receptor was taken from a human donor in good health.

CDR3 region: CASSGGQGIYGYTF. DNA for the CDR3: TGTGCCAGCAGTGGGGGACAGGGAATCTATGGCTACACCTTC. This rearrangement joins TRBV25-1 to TRBJ1-2, with TRBD1 identical over 9 bases. This CDR3 spans 14 amino acids. CDR1 is MGHDK and CDR2 is SYGVNS in the germline V gene. The V and J ends lost 4 bases and 4 bases, in that order; junction bases with no gene match: 4.